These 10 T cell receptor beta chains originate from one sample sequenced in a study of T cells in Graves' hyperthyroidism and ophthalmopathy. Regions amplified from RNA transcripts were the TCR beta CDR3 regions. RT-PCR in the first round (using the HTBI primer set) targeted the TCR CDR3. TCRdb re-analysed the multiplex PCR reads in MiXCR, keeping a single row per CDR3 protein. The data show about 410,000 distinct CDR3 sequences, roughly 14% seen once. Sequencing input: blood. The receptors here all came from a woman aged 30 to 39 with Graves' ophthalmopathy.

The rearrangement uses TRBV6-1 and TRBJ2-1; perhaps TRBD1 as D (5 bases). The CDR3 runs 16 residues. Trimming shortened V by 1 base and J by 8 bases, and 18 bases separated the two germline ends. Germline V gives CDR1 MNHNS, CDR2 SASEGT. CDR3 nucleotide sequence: TGTGCCAGCAGTGAAGATCCAGGGATCCTGGTCGATGAGCAGTTCTTC. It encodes CASSEDPGILVDEQFF.

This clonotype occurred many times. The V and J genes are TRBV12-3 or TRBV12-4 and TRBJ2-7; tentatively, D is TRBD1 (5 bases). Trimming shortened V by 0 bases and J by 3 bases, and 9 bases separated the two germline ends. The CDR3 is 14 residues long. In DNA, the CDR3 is TGTGCCAGCAGTTTAGCCTCTAGGGGCTACGAGCAGTACTTC. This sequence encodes CASSLASRGYEQYF.

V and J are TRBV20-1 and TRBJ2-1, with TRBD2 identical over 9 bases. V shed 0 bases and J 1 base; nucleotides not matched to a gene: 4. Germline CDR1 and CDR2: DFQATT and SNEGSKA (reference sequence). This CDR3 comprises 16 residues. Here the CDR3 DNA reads TGCAGTGCTAGAGACTCTAGCGGGGAGTCCTACAATGAGCAGTTCTTC. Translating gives CSARDSSGESYNEQFF.

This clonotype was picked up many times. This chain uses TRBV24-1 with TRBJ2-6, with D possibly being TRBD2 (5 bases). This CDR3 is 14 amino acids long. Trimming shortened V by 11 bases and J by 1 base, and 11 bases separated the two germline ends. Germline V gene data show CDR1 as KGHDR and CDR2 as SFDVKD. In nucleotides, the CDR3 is TGTGCCAGCGCCGAGGGTTCTGGGGCCAACGTCCTGACTTTC. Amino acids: CASAEGSGANVLTF.

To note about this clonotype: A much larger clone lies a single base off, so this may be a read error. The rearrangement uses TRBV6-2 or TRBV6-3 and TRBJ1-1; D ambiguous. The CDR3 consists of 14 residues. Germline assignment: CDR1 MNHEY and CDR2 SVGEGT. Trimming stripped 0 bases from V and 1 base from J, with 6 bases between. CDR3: CASSYSTSNTEAFF. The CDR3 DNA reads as TGTGCCAGCAGTTACTCGACATCGAACACTGAAGCTTTCTTT.

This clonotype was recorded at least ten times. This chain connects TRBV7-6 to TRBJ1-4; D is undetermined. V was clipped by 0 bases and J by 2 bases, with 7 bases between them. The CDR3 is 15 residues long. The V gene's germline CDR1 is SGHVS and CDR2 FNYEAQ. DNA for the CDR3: TGTGCCAGCAGCTTAGCGGGCGGGACTAATGAAAAACTGTTTTTT. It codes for CASSLAGGTNEKLFF. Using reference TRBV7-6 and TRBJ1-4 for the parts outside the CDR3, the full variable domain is GAGVSQSPRYKVTKRGQDVALRCDPISGHVSLYWYRQALGQGPEFLTYFNYEAQQDKSGLPNDRFSAERPEGSISTLTIQRTEQRDSAMYRCASSLAGGTNEKLFFGSGTQLSVL.

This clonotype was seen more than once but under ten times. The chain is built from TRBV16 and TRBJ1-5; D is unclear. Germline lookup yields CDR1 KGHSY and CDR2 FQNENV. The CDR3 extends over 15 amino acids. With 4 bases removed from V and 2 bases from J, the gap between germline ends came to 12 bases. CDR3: CASSRLRGGNQPQHF. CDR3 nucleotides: TGTGCCAGCAGCCGGTTGCGGGGTGGCAATCAGCCCCAGCATTTT.

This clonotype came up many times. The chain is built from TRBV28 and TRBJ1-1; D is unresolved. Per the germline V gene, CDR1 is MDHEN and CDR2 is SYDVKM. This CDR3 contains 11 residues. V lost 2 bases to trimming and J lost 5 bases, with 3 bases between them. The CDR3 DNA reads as TGTGCCAGCAGTTTAAAAACTGAAGCTTTCTTT. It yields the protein CASSLKTEAFF. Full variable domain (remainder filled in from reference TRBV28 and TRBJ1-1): DVKVTQSSRYLVKRTGEKVFLECVQDMDHENMFWYRQDPGLGLRLIYFSYDVKMKEKGDIPEGYSVSREKKERFSLILESASTNQTSMYLCASSLKTEAFFGQGTRLTVV.

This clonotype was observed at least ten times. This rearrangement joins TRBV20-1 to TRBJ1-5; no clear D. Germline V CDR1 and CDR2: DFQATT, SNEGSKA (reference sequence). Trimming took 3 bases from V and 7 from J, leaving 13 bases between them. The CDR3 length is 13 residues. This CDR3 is CSASERVLQPQHF. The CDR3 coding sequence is TGCAGTGCTAGCGAAAGGGTTCTGCAGCCCCAGCATTTT.

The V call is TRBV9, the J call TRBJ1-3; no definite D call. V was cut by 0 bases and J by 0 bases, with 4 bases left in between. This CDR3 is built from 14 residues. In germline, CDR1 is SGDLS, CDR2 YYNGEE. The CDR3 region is CASSVEPSGNTIYF. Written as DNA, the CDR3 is TGTGCCAGCAGCGTAGAACCCTCTGGAAACACCATATATTTT.